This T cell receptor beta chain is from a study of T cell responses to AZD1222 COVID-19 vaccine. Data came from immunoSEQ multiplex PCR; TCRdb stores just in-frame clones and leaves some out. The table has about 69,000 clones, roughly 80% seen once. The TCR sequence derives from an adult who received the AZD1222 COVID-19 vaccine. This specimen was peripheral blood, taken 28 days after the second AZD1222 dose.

This CDR3 reads CASANDGIIGDGYTF. CDR3 DNA sequence: TGTGCCAGCGCGAATGACGGTATAATTGGGGATGGCTACACCTTC. This chain joins TRBV2 and TRBJ1-2; no clear D gene. The CDR3 consists of 15 residues. Trimming removed 8 bases at V and 6 bases at J, with 22 bases between. Germline CDR1 is SNHLY and CDR2 is FYNNEI.